This record looks at one T cell receptor (beta chain) sequence and its context. Trimming removed 0 bases from V and 6 bases from J, with 8 bases in between. The CDR3 has 13 residues. Germline V gives CDR1 WNHNN, CDR2 SYGVQD (reference sequence). These data come from a study of blood T cell repertoires in COVID-19. Study-level information: COVID-19 samples from acute and convalescent phases originated in the United States, Italy and Spain. PBMCs, B-cell-depleted T cells, or T cells were the source of the cDNA or gDNA that made up the material.

Using immunoSEQ multiplex PCR, the repertoire was profiled, and TCRdb retains in-frame clones only, with some absent. The sample consists of about 180,000 clones, approximately 80% of them appearing once. The sequence was collected from a man between 60 and 70 years old who had been exposed to COVID-19. The rearrangement uses TRBV10-1 and TRBJ1-2; no definite D call. Sequences were obtained from PBMCs or T cells enriched from blood (not recorded which). CDR3 residues: CASSESASNGYTF. CDR3 nucleotide sequence: TGCGCCAGCAGTGAGTCAGCTTCAAATGGCTACACCTTC.